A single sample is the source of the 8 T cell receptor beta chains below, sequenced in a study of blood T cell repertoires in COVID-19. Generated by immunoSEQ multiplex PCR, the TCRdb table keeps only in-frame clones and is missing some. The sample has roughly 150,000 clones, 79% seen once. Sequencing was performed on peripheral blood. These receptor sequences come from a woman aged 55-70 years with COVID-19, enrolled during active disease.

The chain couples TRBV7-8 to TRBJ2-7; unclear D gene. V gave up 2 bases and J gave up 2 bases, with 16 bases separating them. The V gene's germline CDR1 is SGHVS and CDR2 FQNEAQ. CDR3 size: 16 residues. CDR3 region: CASSLPPRRQTYEQYF. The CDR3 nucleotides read TGTGCCAGCAGCTTACCTCCCCGCCGCCAGACCTACGAGCAGTACTTC.

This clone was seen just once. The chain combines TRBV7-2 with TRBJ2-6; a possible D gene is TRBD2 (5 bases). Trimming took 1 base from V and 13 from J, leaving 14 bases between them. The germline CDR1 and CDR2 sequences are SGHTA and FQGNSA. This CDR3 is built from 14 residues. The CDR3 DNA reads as TGTGCCAGCAGCTTAGGCGTCGGGGTGGCGGTCCTGACTTTC. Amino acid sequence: CASSLGVGVAVLTF. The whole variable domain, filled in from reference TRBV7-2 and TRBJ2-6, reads GAGVSQSPSNKVTEKGKDVELRCDPISGHTALYWYRQSLGQGLEFLIYFQGNSAPDKSGLPSDRFSAERTGGSVSTLTIQRTQQEDSAVYLCASSLGVGVAVLTFGAGSRLTVL.

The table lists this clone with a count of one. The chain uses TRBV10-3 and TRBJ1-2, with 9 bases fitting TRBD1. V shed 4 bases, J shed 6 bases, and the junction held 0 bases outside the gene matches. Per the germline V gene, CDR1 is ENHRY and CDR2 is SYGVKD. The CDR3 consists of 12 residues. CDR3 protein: CAISGTGDGYTF. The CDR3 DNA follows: TGTGCCATCAGTGGGACAGGGGATGGCTACACCTTC.

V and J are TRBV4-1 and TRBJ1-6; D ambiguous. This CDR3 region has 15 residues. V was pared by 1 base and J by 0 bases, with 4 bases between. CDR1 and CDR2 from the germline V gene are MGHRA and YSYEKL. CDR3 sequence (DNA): TGCGCCAGCAGCCAAGCCAACTCCTATAATTCACCCCTCCACTTT. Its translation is CASSQANSYNSPLHF.

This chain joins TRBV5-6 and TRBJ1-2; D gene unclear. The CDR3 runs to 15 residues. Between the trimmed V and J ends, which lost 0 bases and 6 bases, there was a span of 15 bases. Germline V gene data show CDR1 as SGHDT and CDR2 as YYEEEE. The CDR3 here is CASSLVGGTANGYTF. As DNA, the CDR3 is TGTGCCAGCAGCTTGGTGGGAGGAACGGCCAATGGCTACACCTTC.

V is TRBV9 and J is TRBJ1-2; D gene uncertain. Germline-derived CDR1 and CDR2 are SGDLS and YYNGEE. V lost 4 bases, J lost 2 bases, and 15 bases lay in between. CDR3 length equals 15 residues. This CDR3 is CASSPTAAVNYGYTF. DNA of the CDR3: TGTGCCAGCAGCCCAACAGCGGCAGTCAACTATGGCTACACCTTC.

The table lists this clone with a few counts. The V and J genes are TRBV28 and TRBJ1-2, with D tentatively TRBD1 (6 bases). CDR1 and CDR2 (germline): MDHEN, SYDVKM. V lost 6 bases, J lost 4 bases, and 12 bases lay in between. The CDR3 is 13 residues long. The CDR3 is CASRTQGFYGYTF. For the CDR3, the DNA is TGTGCCAGCAGGACTCAGGGGTTCTATGGCTACACCTTC.

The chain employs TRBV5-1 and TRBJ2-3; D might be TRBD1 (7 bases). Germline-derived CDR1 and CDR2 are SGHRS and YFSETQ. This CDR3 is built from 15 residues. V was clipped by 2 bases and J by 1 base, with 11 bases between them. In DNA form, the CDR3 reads TGCGCCAGCAGCTTAGGAGGGGGCCGCACAGATACGCAGTATTTT. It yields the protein CASSLGGGRTDTQYF.